This TCR beta chain was identified in a study of T cell clonality in common variable immunodeficiency. This clone turned up a few times. Antigen: not known. Sequencing ends 3 residues short of the CDR3 end; the germline J gene provides the rest. Of CVID subjects, under 16 were female and approximately 31 male, mean age approximately 40. Blood came from CVID subjects not ill and not taking immunomodulatory or immunosuppressive medication. V was trimmed by 0 bases and J by 4 bases, leaving 10 bases between them. From germline, CDR1 is KGHSH and CDR2 LQKENI. The CDR3 is 14 residues long. Repertoires were generated with immunoSEQ multiplex PCR, while TCRdb's copy carries only in-frame clones and drops some. There are about 16,000 clones in the sample, none observed a single time. Study-wide findings and caveats: In common variable immunodeficiency, TCR beta chains reportedly carried fewer deletions and N-nucleotide insertions.

The specimen sequenced was peripheral blood mononuclear cells. This sequence originates from a human donor with common variable immunodeficiency. J is TRBJ2-7 and V is TRBV18; weak D call: TRBD1 (6 bases). Incomplete CDR3 DNA: TGTGCCAGCTCACCACCGGTCAGGGGTTACGAG. Its protein product is CASSPPVRGYE. From start to end, the CDR3 is CASSPPVRGYEQYF.